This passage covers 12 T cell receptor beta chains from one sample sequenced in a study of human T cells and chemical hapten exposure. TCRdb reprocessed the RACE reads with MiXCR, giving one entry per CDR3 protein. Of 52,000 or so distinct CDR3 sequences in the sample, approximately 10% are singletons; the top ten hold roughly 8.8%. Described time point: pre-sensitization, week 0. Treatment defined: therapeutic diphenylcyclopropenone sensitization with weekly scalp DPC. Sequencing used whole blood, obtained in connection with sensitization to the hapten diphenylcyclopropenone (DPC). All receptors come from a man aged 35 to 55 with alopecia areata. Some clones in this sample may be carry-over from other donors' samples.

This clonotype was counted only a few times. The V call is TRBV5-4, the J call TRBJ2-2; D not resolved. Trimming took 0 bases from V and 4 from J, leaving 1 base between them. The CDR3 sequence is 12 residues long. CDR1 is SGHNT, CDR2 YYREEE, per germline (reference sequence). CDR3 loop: CASSLATGELFF. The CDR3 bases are TGTGCCAGCAGCTTGGCCACCGGGGAGCTGTTTTTT.

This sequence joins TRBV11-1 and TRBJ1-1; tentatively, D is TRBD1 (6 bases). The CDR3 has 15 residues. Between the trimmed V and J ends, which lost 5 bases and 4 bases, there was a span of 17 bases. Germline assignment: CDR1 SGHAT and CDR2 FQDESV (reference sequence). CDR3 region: CASSPWGGPGTEAFF. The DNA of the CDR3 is TGTGCCAGCAGCCCGTGGGGGGGGCCCGGCACTGAAGCTTTCTTT.

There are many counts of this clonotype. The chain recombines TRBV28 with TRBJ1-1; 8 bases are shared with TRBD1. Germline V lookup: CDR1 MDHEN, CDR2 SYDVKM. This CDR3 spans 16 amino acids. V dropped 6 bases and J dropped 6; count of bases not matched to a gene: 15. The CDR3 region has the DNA TGTGCCAGCAGCCTCCCAGGGGGCGCGATAGGGGCTGAAGCTTTCTTT. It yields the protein CASSLPGGAIGAEAFF.

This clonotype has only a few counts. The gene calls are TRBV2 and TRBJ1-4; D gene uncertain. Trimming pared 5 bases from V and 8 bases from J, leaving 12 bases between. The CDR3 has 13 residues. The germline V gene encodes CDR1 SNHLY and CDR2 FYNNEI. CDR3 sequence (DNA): TGTGCCAGCAGTCGGGAACCCAAAGAAAAACTGTTTTTT. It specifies CASSREPKEKLFF.

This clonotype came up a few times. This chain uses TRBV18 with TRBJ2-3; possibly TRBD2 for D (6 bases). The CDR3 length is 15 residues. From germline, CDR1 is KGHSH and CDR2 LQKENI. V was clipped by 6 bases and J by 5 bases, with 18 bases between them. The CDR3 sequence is CASSPSPGAGDTQYF. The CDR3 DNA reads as TGTGCCAGCTCCCCCTCTCCGGGAGCGGGAGATACGCAGTATTTT.

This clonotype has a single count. The CDR3 DNA is TGTGCCAGCAACCGCGCAGCTTCTCAGCCCCAGCATTTT. Its translation is CASNRAASQPQHF. The chain recombines TRBV6-2 or TRBV6-3 with TRBJ1-5; D not resolved. Trimming stripped 7 bases from V and 6 bases from J, with 13 bases between. Germline V lookup: CDR1 MNHEY, CDR2 SVGEGT. This CDR3 spans 13 amino acids.

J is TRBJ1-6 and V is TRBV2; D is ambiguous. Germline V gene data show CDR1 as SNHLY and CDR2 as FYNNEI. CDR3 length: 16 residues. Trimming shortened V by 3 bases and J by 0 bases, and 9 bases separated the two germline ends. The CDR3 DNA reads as TGTGCCAGCAGTGAGAGGCAGAGCTCCTATAATTCACCCCTCCACTTT. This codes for CASSERQSSYNSPLHF. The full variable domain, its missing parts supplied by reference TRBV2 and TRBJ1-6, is EPEVTQTPSHQVTQMGQEVILRCVPISNHLYFYWYRQILGQKVEFLVSFYNNEISEKSEIFDDQFSVERPDGSNFTLKIRSTKLEDSAMYFCASSERQSSYNSPLHFGNGTRLTVT.

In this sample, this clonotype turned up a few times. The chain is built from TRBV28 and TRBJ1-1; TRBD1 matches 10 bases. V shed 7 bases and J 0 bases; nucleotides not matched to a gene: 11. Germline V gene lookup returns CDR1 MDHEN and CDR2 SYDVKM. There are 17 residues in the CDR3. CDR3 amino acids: CASKKTGTGAMNTEAFF. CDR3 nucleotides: TGTGCCAGCAAAAAGACCGGGACAGGGGCCATGAACACTGAAGCTTTCTTT.

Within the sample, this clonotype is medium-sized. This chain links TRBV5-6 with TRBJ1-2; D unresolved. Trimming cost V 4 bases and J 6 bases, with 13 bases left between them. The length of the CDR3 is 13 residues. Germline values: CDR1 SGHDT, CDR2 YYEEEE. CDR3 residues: CASSDTGVHGYTF. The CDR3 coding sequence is TGTGCCAGCAGCGACACCGGAGTTCATGGCTACACCTTC.

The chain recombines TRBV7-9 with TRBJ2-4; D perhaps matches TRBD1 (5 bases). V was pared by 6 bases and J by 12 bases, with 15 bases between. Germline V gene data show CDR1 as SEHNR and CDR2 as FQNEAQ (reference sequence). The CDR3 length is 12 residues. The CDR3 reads CASSLDSHRQYF. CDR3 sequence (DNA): TGTGCCAGCAGTCTAGACAGCCACCGTCAGTACTTC.

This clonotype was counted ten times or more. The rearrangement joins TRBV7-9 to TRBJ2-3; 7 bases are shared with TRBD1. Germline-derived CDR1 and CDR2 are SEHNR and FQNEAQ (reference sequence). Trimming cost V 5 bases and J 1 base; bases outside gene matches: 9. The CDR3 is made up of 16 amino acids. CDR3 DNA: TGTGCCAGCAGCACCCGACAGGGTTTGGGCACAGATACGCAGTATTTT. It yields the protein CASSTRQGLGTDTQYF.

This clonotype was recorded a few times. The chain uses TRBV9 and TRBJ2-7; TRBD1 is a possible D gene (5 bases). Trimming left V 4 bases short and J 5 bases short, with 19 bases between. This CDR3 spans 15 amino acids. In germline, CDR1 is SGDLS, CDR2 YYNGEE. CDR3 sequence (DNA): TGTGCCAGCAGCCCCTCGACAGCCTCGTCGGACGAGCAGTACTTC. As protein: CASSPSTASSDEQYF.